The following is a TCR beta chain sequence with its context. The CDR3 runs to 18 residues. Trimming shortened V by 0 bases and J by 0 bases, and 15 bases separated the two germline ends. Germline V gene lookup returns CDR1 LNHDA and CDR2 SQIVND (reference sequence). TCRdb's copy holds only in-frame clones and misses some; the assay was immunoSEQ multiplex PCR. The data hold fewer than 200,000 clones, with approximately 90% observed a single time. The data were taken from a study of blood T cell repertoires in COVID-19. Sample: peripheral blood. The receptor's source is a man aged 45-60 years who had recovered from COVID-19. The chain recombines TRBV19 with TRBJ1-5; D is unresolved. The CDR3 loop reads CASSIDRSGFYSNQPQHF. CDR3 bases: TGTGCCAGTAGTATAGATAGGTCAGGCTTCTATAGCAATCAGCCCCAGCATTTT.